The 20 T cell receptor beta chains reported below all come from one sample, sequenced in a study of cytomegalovirus exposure and HLA in healthy donors. It was with 60 Vbeta and 13 Jbeta primers that the PCR ran. Assay: immunoSEQ multiplex PCR; the TCRdb copy retains only in-frame clones and omits some. The sample has roughly 120,000 clones, about 81% seen once; the top ten hold about 1.8%. The material sequenced was PBMCs. Source of these receptors: a man aged 35 to 55 in good health and CMV-seronegative.

The sample holds a few counts of this clone. CDR3 sequence (DNA): TGTGCCACCAGCAGAGACGCGGGAGAGCAGTACTTC. Translation gives CATSRDAGEQYF. J is TRBJ2-7 and V is TRBV15; TRBD2 might be the D (6 bases). From germline, CDR1 is LNHNV and CDR2 YYDKDF (reference sequence). Trimming removed 0 bases from V and 7 bases from J, with 7 bases in between. The CDR3 length is 12 residues.

The rearrangement joins TRBV4-3 to TRBJ2-3; no definite D call. The CDR3 consists of 20 residues. CDR1 and CDR2 (germline): LGHNA, YSLEER. V was clipped by 0 bases and J by 2 bases, with 24 bases between them. CDR3 DNA sequence: TGCGCCAGCAGCCAAGATATTTTGGGCTTTAAGAGCTACAACACAGATACGCAGTATTTT. Translating gives CASSQDILGFKSYNTDTQYF.

This clone was detected a few times. J is TRBJ1-6 and V is TRBV27; no firm D call. The CDR3 extends over 13 amino acids. Trimming took off 8 bases at V and 5 bases at J, with 10 bases between the two ends. Germline V gene lookup returns CDR1 MNHEY and CDR2 SMNVEV (reference sequence). For the CDR3, the DNA is TGTGCCAGCGGACTCCGACATAATTCACCCCTCCACTTT. Translation gives CASGLRHNSPLHF.

V and J are TRBV29-1 and TRBJ2-3; D unresolved. V shed 7 bases and J shed 4 bases, with 15 bases lying between them. This CDR3 has 13 amino acids. CDR1 and CDR2 from the germline V gene are SQVTM and ANQGSEA. The CDR3 bases are TGCAGCGCGCCCTTCGGCGGAGCAGATACGCAGTATTTT. Translation gives CSAPFGGADTQYF.

The table lists this clone with a count of one. J is TRBJ2-1 and V is TRBV7-3, with 8 bases identical to TRBD2. J gave up 0 bases and V 5 bases, and 3 bases lay outside the gene matches. This CDR3 is built from 15 residues. Germline assignment: CDR1 SGHTA and CDR2 FQGTGA. The CDR3 loop reads CASSPSGSSYNEQFF. CDR3 in DNA: TGTGCCAGCAGCCCCAGCGGGAGCTCCTACAATGAGCAGTTCTTC.

The chain is built from TRBV7-9 and TRBJ1-3; the D is unclear. Germline assignment: CDR1 SEHNR and CDR2 FQNEAQ (reference sequence). V lost 4 bases, J lost 0 bases, and 7 bases lay in between. This CDR3 region has 14 residues. The chain's CDR3 is CASSSGSSGNTIYF. The CDR3 region has the DNA TGTGCCAGCAGCTCTGGTAGCTCTGGAAACACCATATATTTT.

This chain connects TRBV20-1 to TRBJ1-2; TRBD1 agrees at 7 bases. CDR1 DFQATT and CDR2 SNEGSKA come from the germline V gene (reference sequence). Trimming took 5 bases from V and 5 from J; bases not matched to a gene: 2. This CDR3 has 11 amino acids. The CDR3: CSAPTGYGYTF. CDR3 DNA: TGCAGTGCTCCGACAGGGTATGGCTACACCTTC.

The chain employs TRBV6-5 and TRBJ2-7, with D possibly matching TRBD1 (6 bases). This CDR3 is built from 15 residues. Trimming removed 1 base from V and 0 bases from J, with 10 bases in between. CDR1 is MNHEY and CDR2 is SVGAGI in the germline V gene. The CDR3 loop is CASSYYGQSSYEQYF. CDR3 DNA sequence: TGTGCCAGCAGTTACTACGGACAGAGCTCCTACGAGCAGTACTTC.

The genes are TRBV7-2 and TRBJ2-1; no reliable D call. CDR3 size: 13 residues. Germline V CDR1 and CDR2: SGHTA, FQGNSA. V was pared by 0 bases and J by 6 bases, with 6 bases between. In DNA form, the CDR3 reads TGTGCCAGCAGCTTAGCGGCAGGCAATGAGCAGTTCTTC. Amino acids: CASSLAAGNEQFF.

The chain has TRBV7-2 and TRBJ1-5; the match to TRBD1 covers 7 bases. V shed 4 bases and J 7 bases; nucleotides not matched to a gene: 10. The CDR3 extends over 15 amino acids. Germline assignment: CDR1 SGHTA and CDR2 FQGNSA. The chain's CDR3 is CASSSNSGQLQPQHF. CDR3 DNA sequence: TGTGCCAGCAGCTCCAACTCGGGACAGTTACAGCCCCAGCATTTT.

The chain has TRBV2 and TRBJ2-7, with D tentatively TRBD1 (6 bases). Trimming pared 11 bases from V and 3 bases from J, leaving 17 bases between. The CDR3 contains 13 residues. The V gene's germline CDR1 is SNHLY and CDR2 FYNNEI. The CDR3: CAGGGGLGYEQYF. CDR3 coding DNA: TGTGCCGGTGGTGGGGGCTTGGGCTACGAGCAGTACTTC.

J is TRBJ2-7 and V is TRBV5-6; 10 bases line up with TRBD1. With 4 bases clipped from V and 4 bases from J, the junction kept 11 bases outside the gene matches. There are 16 residues in the CDR3. From germline, CDR1 is SGHDT and CDR2 YYEEEE. The CDR3 DNA reads as TGTGCCAGCAGCCCTGTCCCGGGACAGGGGTGGTACGAGCAGTACTTC. This translates into CASSPVPGQGWYEQYF.

This clone came up once. The chain combines TRBV6-1 with TRBJ2-1; 15 bases match TRBD2. The CDR3 is 15 residues long. The germline gives CDR1 MNHNS, CDR2 SASEGT. The V and J ends lost 4 bases and 10 bases, in that order; junction bases with no gene match: 5. CDR3 in amino acids: CASSAGLAGGDEQFF. In DNA form, the CDR3 reads TGTGCCAGCAGTGCCGGACTAGCGGGAGGGGACGAGCAGTTCTTC.

The rearrangement links TRBV7-2 to TRBJ2-7; possibly TRBD1 for D (5 bases). The V end was cut by 5 bases, the J end by 7 bases, with 21 bases between. In germline, CDR1 is SGHTA, CDR2 FQGNSA. This CDR3 spans 15 amino acids. CDR3 loop: CASSPEGANLGEQYF. The CDR3 DNA sequence: TGTGCCAGCAGCCCCGAAGGGGCCAATCTTGGGGAGCAGTACTTC.

The rearrangement joins TRBV2 to TRBJ1-1; D remains ambiguous. This CDR3 is 15 amino acids long. Trimming pared 2 bases from V and 1 base from J, leaving 11 bases between. Germline assignment: CDR1 SNHLY and CDR2 FYNNEI. In nucleotides, the CDR3 is TGTGCCAGCAGTGAAAATGGACTTGGGAACACTGAAGCTTTCTTT. Protein product: CASSENGLGNTEAFF.

This chain links TRBV4-3 with TRBJ1-2; D uncertain. CDR1 is LGHNA, CDR2 YSLEER, per germline. The V gene lost 4 bases and the J gene lost 8 bases, with 14 bases spanning the gap. The CDR3 consists of 13 residues. CDR3 residues: CASSPQEGMGYTF. The DNA for the CDR3 is TGCGCCAGCAGCCCCCAGGAAGGAATGGGCTACACCTTC.

This chain joins TRBV7-9 and TRBJ2-7; tentatively, D is TRBD1 (6 bases). The V gene's germline CDR1 is SEHNR and CDR2 FQNEAQ (reference sequence). Between the trimmed V and J ends, which lost 7 bases and 1 base, there was a span of 14 bases. The CDR3 totals 14 residues. The CDR3, as DNA: TGTGCCAGCACCTCCCAGGGGCCTTCCTACGAGCAGTACTTC. The encoded protein is CASTSQGPSYEQYF.

With regard to this clone: A junction end diverges from the germline sequence, so it may reflect a read error. The J gene is TRBJ1-1, the V gene TRBV6-5, with D hard to call. The germline V gene encodes CDR1 MNHEY and CDR2 SVGAGI. The length of the CDR3 is 12 residues. This CDR3 reads CASGRMNTEAFF. CDR3 bases: TGTGCCAGCGGGCGTATGAATACTGAAGCTTTCTTT.

The chain uses TRBV7-2 and TRBJ2-5; D gene unclear. This CDR3 region has 12 residues. CDR1 is SGHTA, CDR2 FQGNSA, per germline. The V gene lost 6 bases and the J gene lost 11 bases, with 16 bases spanning the gap. The CDR3, as DNA: TGTGCCAGCAGTCTAGATCTTTACGGGCAGTACTTC. Protein: CASSLDLYGQYF. The variable domain in full, with the rest retrieved from reference TRBV7-2 and TRBJ2-5, is GAGVSQSPSNKVTEKGKDVELRCDPISGHTALYWYRQSLGQGLEFLIYFQGNSAPDKSGLPSDRFSAERTGGSVSTLTIQRTQQEDSAVYLCASSLDLYGQYFGPGTRLLVL.

This chain uses TRBV7-8 with TRBJ2-7, with 11 bases that match TRBD2. The CDR3 has 14 residues. CDR1 and CDR2 (germline): SGHVS, FQNEAQ. V dropped 5 bases and J dropped 6; count of bases not matched to a gene: 6. The CDR3 region is CASSPPGLAAEQYF. The DNA for the CDR3 is TGTGCCAGCAGCCCCCCGGGACTAGCGGCCGAGCAGTACTTC.